This T cell receptor (beta chain) was captured by sequencing in a study of cytomegalovirus exposure and HLA in healthy donors. Profiled with immunoSEQ multiplex PCR; TCRdb holds only in-frame clones, not every one. The sample lists roughly 150,000 clones, 86% occurring once. This clone was observed a single time. While the first cohort had 600 to 800 subjects, the donors belonged to the separate validation cohort of roughly 130 subjects. Specimen: PBMCs. The sequence came from a woman under 30 in good health and CMV-seronegative.

The CDR3 loop is CASSLVALGGGDTQYF. The CDR3 nucleotides read TGCGCCAGCAGCTTGGTAGCTTTGGGAGGCGGAGATACGCAGTATTTT. The V gene is TRBV5-1, the J gene TRBJ2-3; D is perhaps TRBD2 (6 bases). CDR3 length: 16 residues. The V gene's germline CDR1 is SGHRS and CDR2 YFSETQ. Deletions cut 0 bases from V and 5 bases from J, with 16 bases between.